This T cell receptor (beta chain) was documented in a study of T cell responses to AZD1222 COVID-19 vaccine. Overall study results and limits: White British people made up most donors, females outnumbered males, and clonal diversity was possibly underestimated. Unmutated variant regions are reportedly the target of nearly half of TCRs that are spike-specific.

TCRdb's table, derived via immunoSEQ multiplex PCR, lists solely in-frame clones and lacks some. This table has about 150,000 clones, approximately 89% appearing once. Points on this clone: Its specificity is unknown.

Trimming left V 0 bases short and J 6 bases short, with 5 bases between. In germline, CDR1 is SGDLS, CDR2 YYNGEE. CDR3 length: 12 amino acids. The source of this sequence is an adult in good health. The source was peripheral blood, collected on day 0 of AZD1222 vaccination. V gene TRBV9 combines with J gene TRBJ2-3; no firm D call. The DNA for the CDR3 is TGTGCCAGCAGCGTAGAAGGGGATACGCAGTATTTT. Its translation is CASSVEGDTQYF.